What follows is one T cell receptor beta chain and its context. The target antigen is unknown. What was sequenced were expressed TCRB transcripts, since all of the isolated RNA had been reverse transcribed. Produced via immunoSEQ multiplex PCR; TCRdb's table is partial and in-frame only. The sample lists 250,000 to 300,000 clones, approximately 8% occurring once. V was shortened by 1 base and J by 6 bases, with 7 bases between the two germline ends. Germline V CDR1 and CDR2: LGHNA, YSLEER. CDR3 size: 13 residues. The entry originates in a study of beta chain features in type 1 diabetes. Study-wide results and caveats: Within each of all four CD4+ subsets, Type 1 diabetes patients had TCRB CDR3s that were moderately but significantly shorter. HLA influence on TCRB rearrangement stayed unresolved here.

The TCR sequence derives from a woman aged 18-35 years in good health. The chain recombines TRBV4-3 with TRBJ2-4; tentatively, D is TRBD1 or TRBD2 (5 bases each). Sample: central memory CD4+ T cells from blood. CDR3 nucleotides: TGCGCCAGCAGCCAAGCCGGGACAAACATTCAGTACTTC. It yields the protein CASSQAGTNIQYF.